What follows are 5 T cell receptor beta chains derived from one specimen sequenced in a study of T cell responses to AZD1222 COVID-19 vaccine. The repertoire was sequenced with immunoSEQ multiplex PCR; TCRdb's copy has only in-frame clones and lacks some. The repertoire holds some 180,000 clones, with around 90% as singletons. The specimen was peripheral blood, collected 28 days after the second dose of the MenACWY control vaccine. The receptors here all came from an adult who received the MenACWY meningococcal vaccine as a control.

The J gene is TRBJ1-1, the V gene TRBV7-9; 7 positions match TRBD1. CDR1 is SEHNR, CDR2 FQNEAQ, per germline (reference sequence). V shed 5 bases and J 1 base; nucleotides not matched to a gene: 13. The CDR3 is 17 amino acids. Written as DNA, the CDR3 is TGTGCCAGCAGCCACCCAGAGGGGGCGGTTGGGAACACTGAAGCTTTCTTT. The encoded protein is CASSHPEGAVGNTEAFF.

This rearrangement joins TRBV6-5 to TRBJ2-7, with 9 bases matching TRBD2. Germline CDR1 is MNHEY and CDR2 is SVGAGI. Unmatched junction bases numbered 8, after V lost 2 bases and J lost 6 bases. CDR3 length: 15 residues. The CDR3 DNA reads as TGTGCCAGCAGTTACGTAGCGGGAGTATCTGCCGAGCAGTACTTC. The encoded protein is CASSYVAGVSAEQYF.

V is TRBV6-6 and J is TRBJ1-5; D call uncertain. Germline loops: CDR1 MNHNY, CDR2 SVGAGI (reference sequence). The CDR3 runs to 13 residues. V dropped 10 bases and J dropped 1 base, with 11 bases sitting between them. CDR3 loop: CATRLRSNQPQHF. DNA for the CDR3: TGTGCCACCCGCCTTCGGAGCAATCAGCCCCAGCATTTT.

V usage is TRBV5-1 and J usage is TRBJ2-5; 7 bases match TRBD1. Germline V gene data show CDR1 as SGHRS and CDR2 as YFSETQ. Trimming removed 4 bases from V and 7 bases from J; junction bases left unmatched: 7. This CDR3 contains 13 residues. CDR3 residues: CASSEPGTATQYF. In nucleotides, the CDR3 is TGCGCCAGCAGCGAACCCGGGACAGCGACCCAGTACTTC.

This sequence joins TRBV4-2 and TRBJ2-3; D possibly corresponds to TRBD2 (6 bases). Trimming took off 0 bases at V and 10 bases at J, with 14 bases between the two ends. The CDR3 contains 14 residues. CDR1 and CDR2 from the germline V gene are LGHNA and YNFKEQ. The CDR3 DNA reads TGTGCCAGCAGCCAAGATAGGCCCCCGGGAGCGCAGTATTTT. Encoded protein: CASSQDRPPGAQYF.